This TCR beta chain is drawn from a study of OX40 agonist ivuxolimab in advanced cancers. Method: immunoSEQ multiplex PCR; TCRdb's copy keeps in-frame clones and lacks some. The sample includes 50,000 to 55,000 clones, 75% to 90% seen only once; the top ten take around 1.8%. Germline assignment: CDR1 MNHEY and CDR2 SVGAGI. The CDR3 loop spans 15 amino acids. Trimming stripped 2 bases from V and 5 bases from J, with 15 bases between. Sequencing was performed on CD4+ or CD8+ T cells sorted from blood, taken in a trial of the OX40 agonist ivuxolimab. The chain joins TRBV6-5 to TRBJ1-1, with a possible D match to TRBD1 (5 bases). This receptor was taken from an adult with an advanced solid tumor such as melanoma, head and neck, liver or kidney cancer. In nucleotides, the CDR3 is TGTGCCAGCAGTTACGCACAGGTTACGGGGACTGAAGCTTTCTTT. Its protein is CASSYAQVTGTEAFF.